The sequence of this T cell receptor (beta chain) was determined in a study of identical twins. The study, taken as a whole, reports: Within twin pairs, the out-of-frame alpha sequences they shared showed excess low generation probability. The abundant beta clonotypes from cord blood had fewer insertions, and memory repertoires had none of this. For monozygotic twins, models underestimated out-of-frame TCR alpha sharing.

Per the germline V gene, CDR1 is MGHRA and CDR2 is YSYEKL. The CDR3 extends over 18 amino acids. V shed 0 bases, J shed 2 bases, and the junction held 10 bases outside the gene matches. To note about this clonotype: The antigen is unknown.

TCRdb re-analysed the 5' RACE reads in MiXCR, keeping a single row per CDR3 protein. The data contain around 370,000 distinct CDR3 sequences, around 9.7% of them singletons. This receptor was taken from a woman between 50 and 59 years old in good health. The sample consisted of naive T cells sorted from blood. The J gene is TRBJ2-7, the V gene TRBV4-1, with TRBD2 identical over 10 bases. CDR3 residues: CASSQDPSGSASPYEQYF. The CDR3 DNA reads as TGCGCCAGCAGCCAAGACCCTAGCGGGAGCGCTTCTCCCTACGAGCAGTACTTC.